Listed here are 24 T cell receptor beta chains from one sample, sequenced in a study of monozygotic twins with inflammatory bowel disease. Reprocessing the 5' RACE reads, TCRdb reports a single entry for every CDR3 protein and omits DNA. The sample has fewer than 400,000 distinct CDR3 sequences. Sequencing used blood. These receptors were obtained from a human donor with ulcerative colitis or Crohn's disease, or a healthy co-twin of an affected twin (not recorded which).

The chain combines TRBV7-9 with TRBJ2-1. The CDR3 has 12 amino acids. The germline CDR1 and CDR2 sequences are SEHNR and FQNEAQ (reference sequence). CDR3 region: CASSLRGPNSFF.

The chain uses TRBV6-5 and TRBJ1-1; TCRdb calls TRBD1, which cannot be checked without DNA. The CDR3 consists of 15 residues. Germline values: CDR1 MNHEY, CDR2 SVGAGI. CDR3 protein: CASSYEGGAGTEAFF.

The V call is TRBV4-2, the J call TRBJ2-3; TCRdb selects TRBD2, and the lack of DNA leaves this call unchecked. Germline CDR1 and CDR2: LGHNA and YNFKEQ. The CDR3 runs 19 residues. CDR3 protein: CASTPGGRGKALPTDTQYF.

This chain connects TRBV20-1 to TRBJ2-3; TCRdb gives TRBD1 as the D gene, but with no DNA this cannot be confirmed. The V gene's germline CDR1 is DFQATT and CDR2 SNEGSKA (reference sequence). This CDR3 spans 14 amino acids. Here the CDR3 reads CSARTGGSTDTQYF.

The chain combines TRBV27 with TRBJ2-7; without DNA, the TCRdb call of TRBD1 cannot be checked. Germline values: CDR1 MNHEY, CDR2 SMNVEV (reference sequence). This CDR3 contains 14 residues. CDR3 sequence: CASIRRPPYDEQYF.

The CDR3 sequence: CASTGAVVAYEQYF. The chain has TRBV5-5 and TRBJ2-7; the D gene TCRdb calls, TRBD2, cannot be checked with no DNA. Looked up from germline, CDR1 is SGHKS and CDR2 is YYEKEE (reference sequence). The CDR3 contains 14 residues.

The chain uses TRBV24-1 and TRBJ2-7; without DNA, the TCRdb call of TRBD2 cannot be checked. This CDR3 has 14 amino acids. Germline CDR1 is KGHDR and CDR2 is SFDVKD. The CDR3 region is CATTTTFREGEQYF.

The CDR3 protein is CASSPGLAASLNTYEQYF. This sequence joins TRBV4-2 and TRBJ2-7; TCRdb gives TRBD2 as the D gene, but with no DNA this cannot be confirmed. Germline V gives CDR1 LGHNA, CDR2 YNFKEQ. There are 18 residues in the CDR3.

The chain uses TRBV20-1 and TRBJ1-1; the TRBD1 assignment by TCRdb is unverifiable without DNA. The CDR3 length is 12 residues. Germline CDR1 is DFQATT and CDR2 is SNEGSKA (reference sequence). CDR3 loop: CSARVPDTEAFF.

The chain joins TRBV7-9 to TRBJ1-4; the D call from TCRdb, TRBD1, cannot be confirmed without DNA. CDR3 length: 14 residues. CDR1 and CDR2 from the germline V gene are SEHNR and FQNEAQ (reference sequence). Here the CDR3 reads CASSAGQINEKLFF.

The CDR3 here is CASSASQGLGEKLFF. The J gene is TRBJ1-4, the V gene TRBV5-1; the TRBD1 assignment by TCRdb is unverifiable without DNA. CDR1 is SGHRS and CDR2 is YFSETQ in the germline V gene. There are 15 residues in the CDR3.

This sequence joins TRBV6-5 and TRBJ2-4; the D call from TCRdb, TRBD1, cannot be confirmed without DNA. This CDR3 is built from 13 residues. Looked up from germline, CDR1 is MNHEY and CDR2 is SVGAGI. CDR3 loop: CASSYNPGNIQYF.

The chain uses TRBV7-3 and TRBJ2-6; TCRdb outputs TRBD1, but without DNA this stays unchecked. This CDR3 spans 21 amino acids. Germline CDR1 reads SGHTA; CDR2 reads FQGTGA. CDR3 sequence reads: CASSFSLGTHRGNSGANVLTF.

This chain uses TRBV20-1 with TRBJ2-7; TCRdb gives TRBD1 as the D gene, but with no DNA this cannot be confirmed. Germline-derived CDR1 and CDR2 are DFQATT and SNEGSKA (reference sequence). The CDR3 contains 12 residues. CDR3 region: CSAEDSTYEQYF.

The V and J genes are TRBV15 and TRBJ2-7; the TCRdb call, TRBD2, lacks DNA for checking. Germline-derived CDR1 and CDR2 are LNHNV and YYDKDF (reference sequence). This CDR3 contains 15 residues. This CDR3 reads CATSPGRAQPYEQYF.

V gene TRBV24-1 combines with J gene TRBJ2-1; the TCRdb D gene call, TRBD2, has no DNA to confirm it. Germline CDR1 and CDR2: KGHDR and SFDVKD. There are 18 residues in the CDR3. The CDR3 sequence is CATSDYSSGGLQNNEQFF.

CDR3 loop: CAWSLGTGRNQPQHF. This chain uses TRBV30 with TRBJ1-5; the D call from TCRdb, TRBD1, cannot be confirmed without DNA. The CDR3 consists of 15 residues. The germline CDR1 and CDR2 sequences are GTSNPN and SVGIG (reference sequence).

The chain's CDR3 is CASTPLGSHNEQFF. V and J are TRBV6-1 and TRBJ2-1; the TRBD1 assignment by TCRdb is unverifiable without DNA. The CDR3 extends over 14 amino acids. Per the germline V gene, CDR1 is MNHNS and CDR2 is SASEGT.

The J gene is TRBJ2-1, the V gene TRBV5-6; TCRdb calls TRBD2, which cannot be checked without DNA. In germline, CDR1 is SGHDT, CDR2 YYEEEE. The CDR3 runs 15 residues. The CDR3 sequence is CASSYVTSAINEQFF.

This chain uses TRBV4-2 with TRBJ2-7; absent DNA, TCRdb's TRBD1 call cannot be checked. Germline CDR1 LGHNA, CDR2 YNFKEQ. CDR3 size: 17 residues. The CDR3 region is CASSPTTGAQLTYEQYF.

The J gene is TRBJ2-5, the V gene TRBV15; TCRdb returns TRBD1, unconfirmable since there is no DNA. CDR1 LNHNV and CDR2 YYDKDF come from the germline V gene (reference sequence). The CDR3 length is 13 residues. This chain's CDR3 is CATSRGQGETQYF.

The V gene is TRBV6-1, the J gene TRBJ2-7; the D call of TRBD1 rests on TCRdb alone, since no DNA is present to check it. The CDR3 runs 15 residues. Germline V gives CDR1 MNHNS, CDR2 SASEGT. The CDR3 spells CASRNRDTKQYEQYF.

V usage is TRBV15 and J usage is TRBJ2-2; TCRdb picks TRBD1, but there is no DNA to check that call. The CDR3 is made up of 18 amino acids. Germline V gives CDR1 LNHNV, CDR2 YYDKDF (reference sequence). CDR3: CATSRKGQGGIGTGELFF.

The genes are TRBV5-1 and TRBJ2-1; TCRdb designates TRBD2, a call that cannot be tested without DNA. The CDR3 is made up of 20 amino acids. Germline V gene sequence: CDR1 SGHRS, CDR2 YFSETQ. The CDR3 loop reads CASSRSMSGRPSTSYNEQFF.